This T cell receptor beta chain was observed in a study of T cell responses to AZD1222 COVID-19 vaccine. Generated by immunoSEQ multiplex PCR, the TCRdb table keeps only in-frame clones and is missing some. The repertoire consists of roughly 110,000 clones, with 90% occurring once and the leading ten covering 7% to 9%. This clone was detected only a few times. Trimming at V came to 4 bases and at J to 5 bases, leaving 3 bases not matched to a gene. CDR1 and CDR2 from the germline V gene are SGHVT and SQSDAQ. The CDR3 consists of 14 residues. The sample was peripheral blood, taken 28 days after the second AZD1222 dose. V and J are TRBV7-4 and TRBJ1-5, with 9 bases fitting TRBD1. The clonotype was recovered from an adult who received the AZD1222 COVID-19 vaccine. Here the CDR3 reads CASSCRDRDQPQHF. The CDR3 DNA is TGTGCCAGCAGCTGCCGGGACAGGGATCAGCCCCAGCATTTT.